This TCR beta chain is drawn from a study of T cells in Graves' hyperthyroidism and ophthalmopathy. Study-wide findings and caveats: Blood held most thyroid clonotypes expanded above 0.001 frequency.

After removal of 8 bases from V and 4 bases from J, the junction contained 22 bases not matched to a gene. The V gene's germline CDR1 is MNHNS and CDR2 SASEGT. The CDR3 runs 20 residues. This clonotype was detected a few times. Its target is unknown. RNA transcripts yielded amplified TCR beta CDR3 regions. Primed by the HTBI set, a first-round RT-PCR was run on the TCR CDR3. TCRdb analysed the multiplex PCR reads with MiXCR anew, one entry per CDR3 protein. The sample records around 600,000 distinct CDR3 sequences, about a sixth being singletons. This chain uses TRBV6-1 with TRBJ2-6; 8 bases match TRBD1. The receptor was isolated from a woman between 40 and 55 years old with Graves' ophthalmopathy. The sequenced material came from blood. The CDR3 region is CASAPQLRAGGARGANVLTF. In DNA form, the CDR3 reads TGTGCCAGCGCCCCCCAGCTAAGGGCAGGGGGCGCGAGGGGGGCCAACGTCCTGACTTTC.